The rows below give T cell receptor beta chains drawn from one sample of a study of CD8 T cells in Susac syndrome. TCRdb reanalysed the immunoSEQ multiplex PCR reads using MiXCR and keeps one entry per CDR3 protein. The table includes approximately 160,000 distinct CDR3 sequences, 92% detected once. Material for sequencing was CD4+ T cells from PBMCs. The receptor set was obtained from a human donor in good health. CDR3s include the opening cysteine and the closing phenylalanine or tryptophan. D genes are given only for firm matches. A row's size may be missing; if present it is once, few, many or a size class.

CASSEEGRRRYTF | TGTGCCAGCAGTGAAGAGGGACGGAGAAGGTACACCTTC | TRBJ1-2 | NA | TRBV6-1 | NA
CASSPGGREWYF | TGCGCCAGCAGCCCCGGAGGGAGGGAGTGGTACTTC | TRBJ2-7 | NA | TRBV5-1 | TRBD2
CASSLGRPYYEQYF | TGTGCCAGCAGCCTCGGACGGCCTTACTACGAGCAGTACTTC | TRBJ2-7 | NA | TRBV13 | NA
CASSQLAGNQPQHF | TGCGCCAGCAGCCAACTGGCAGGGAATCAGCCCCAGCATTTT | TRBJ1-5 | NA | TRBV4-3 | NA
CASSITRTGGTEAFF | TGTGCCAGTAGTATAACCCGGACGGGAGGGACTGAAGCTTTCTTT | TRBJ1-1 | NA | TRBV19 | NA
CASSIQPNEKLFF | TGTGCCAGTAGTATACAACCTAATGAAAAACTGTTTTTT | TRBJ1-4 | NA | TRBV19 | NA
CASSAFLRLGKNCFF | NA | TRBJ1-4 | once | TRBV19 | NA
CASRSSAPGTIYF | TGTGCCAGCAGATCCTCGGCGCCCGGCACCATATATTTT | TRBJ1-3 | NA | TRBV27 | NA
CASRQPNSPLHF | TGTGCCAGCCGACAGCCTAATTCACCCCTCCACTTT | TRBJ1-6 | NA | TRBV10-3 | NA
CSASSGGPTYEQYF | TGCAGTGCTTCCTCAGGGGGCCCAACCTACGAGCAGTACTTC | TRBJ2-7 | NA | TRBV20-1 | TRBD1
CATSETTRRGYTF | TGTGCCACCAGTGAAACAACAAGACGGGGCTACACCTTC | TRBJ1-2 | NA | TRBV24-1 | NA
CASSHVTRGSYNEQFF | TGCGCCAGCAGCCACGTCACCAGGGGTTCCTACAATGAGCAGTTCTTC | TRBJ2-1 | NA | TRBV4-1 | NA
CSVGSTSGIREQYF | TGCAGTGTTGGTTCGACTAGCGGGATAAGGGAGCAGTACTTC | TRBJ2-7 | NA | TRBV20-1 | TRBD2
CASSYSETGRTDTQYF | TGTGCCAGCAGTTACTCAGAGACAGGGCGCACAGATACGCAGTATTTT | TRBJ2-3 | NA | TRBV6-2/TRBV6-3 | TRBD1
CASSRTGGVYGYTF | TGTGCCAGCAGCCGCACAGGGGGCGTTTATGGCTACACCTTC | TRBJ1-2 | NA | TRBV27 | TRBD1
CSVEDRGGEQFF | TGCAGCGTTGAGGACAGGGGAGGTGAGCAGTTCTTC | TRBJ2-1 | NA | TRBV29-1 | TRBD1
CSARDPGHGETQYF | TGCAGTGCTAGAGATCCGGGGCATGGAGAGACCCAGTACTTC | TRBJ2-5 | NA | TRBV20-1 | NA
CATLQPTSSYEQYF | TGTGCCACCCTTCAGCCTACAAGCTCCTACGAGCAGTACTTC | TRBJ2-7 | NA | TRBV6-2/TRBV6-3 | NA
CASKFRETAGNTIYF | TGTGCCAGCAAGTTTAGGGAGACGGCCGGAAACACCATATATTTT | TRBJ1-3 | once | TRBV12-3/TRBV12-4 | NA
CSTGQSNEQFF | TGCAGCACCGGACAGAGCAATGAGCAGTTCTTC | TRBJ2-1 | NA | TRBV29-1 | NA
CAILRGTGTGSYEQYF | TGTGCCATCCTGAGGGGAACAGGGACGGGGTCCTACGAGCAGTACTTC | TRBJ2-7 | once | TRBV6-1 | NA
CASSPSYQETQYF | TGTGCCAGCAGTCCATCGTACCAAGAGACCCAGTACTTC | TRBJ2-5 | few | TRBV27 | NA
CASSSGQPHSGANVLTF | TGTGCCAGCAGCTCGGGACAGCCCCACTCTGGGGCCAACGTCCTGACTTTC | TRBJ2-6 | NA | TRBV7-2 | TRBD1
CASSQSRSDYNEQFF | TGTGCCAGCAGCCAAAGCAGGAGTGATTACAATGAGCAGTTCTTC | TRBJ2-1 | NA | TRBV7-3 | NA
CASSIDWPGRYSNQPQHF | TGTGCCAGTAGTATAGATTGGCCAGGGCGGTATAGCAATCAGCCCCAGCATTTT | TRBJ1-5 | NA | TRBV19 | NA
CASSGNSGRATDTQYF | TGTGCCAGCAGCGGGAATTCTGGCAGGGCGACAGATACGCAGTATTTT | TRBJ2-3 | NA | TRBV5-6 | NA
CASSFSGTENLAFF | TGTGCCAGCAGCTTTTCCGGGACAGAGAATCTGGCTTTCTTT | TRBJ1-1 | NA | TRBV5-6 | TRBD1
CASSVEQRLSYNEQFF | TGTGCCAGCAGCGTAGAACAGCGGCTCTCCTACAATGAGCAGTTCTTC | TRBJ2-1 | NA | TRBV9 | NA
CASSVANRAGGYTF | TGTGCCAGCAGCGTAGCTAACAGGGCGGGCGGCTACACCTTC | TRBJ1-2 | NA | TRBV9 | NA
CSAGQGSYEQYF | TGCAGCGCTGGACAGGGTTCCTACGAGCAGTACTTC | TRBJ2-7 | few | TRBV29-1 | TRBD1
CASSLPGVNTDTQYF | TGTGCCAGCAGTTTGCCGGGGGTCAACACAGATACGCAGTATTTT | TRBJ2-3 | NA | TRBV27 | NA
CASSSPGLASYEQYF | TGTGCCAGCAGCTCACCGGGACTAGCGTCTTACGAGCAGTACTTC | TRBJ2-7 | NA | TRBV5-4 | TRBD2
CASRQNNRDGYTF | TGTGCCAGCAGGCAAAACAACAGGGACGGCTACACCTTC | TRBJ1-2 | NA | TRBV12-3/TRBV12-4 | NA
CANLAGGVREQYF | TGTGCCAACTTAGCGGGAGGAGTGCGCGAGCAGTACTTC | TRBJ2-7 | NA | TRBV21-1 | NA
CASNSRRADTQYF | TGTGCCAGCAATTCCCGTAGGGCAGATACGCAGTATTTT | TRBJ2-3 | NA | TRBV12-3/TRBV12-4 | NA
CASSLGDRARYEQYF | TGTGCCAGCAGCTTGGGGGACAGGGCCCGTTACGAGCAGTACTTC | TRBJ2-7 | NA | TRBV7-9 | TRBD1
CASSTLRDIQETQYF | TGTGCCAGCAGCACACTCCGGGACATCCAAGAGACCCAGTACTTC | TRBJ2-5 | NA | TRBV21-1 | NA
CSAREVSPQNPSYEQYF | TGCAGTGCTAGAGAGGTCTCTCCCCAGAACCCGTCCTACGAGCAGTACTTC | TRBJ2-7 | NA | TRBV20-1 | NA
CASSPIAGGENEQFF | TGTGCCAGTAGTCCAATAGCGGGGGGGGAGAATGAGCAGTTCTTC | TRBJ2-1 | NA | TRBV19 | TRBD2
CASRWSGRATDTQYF | TGTGCCAGCAGGTGGAGCGGGAGGGCTACAGATACGCAGTATTTT | TRBJ2-3 | NA | TRBV7-2 | TRBD2
CASSPHAGGRNTEAFF | TGTGCCAGCAGTCCCCACGCAGGAGGGCGGAACACTGAAGCTTTCTTT | TRBJ1-1 | NA | TRBV28 | NA
CASSESWGNQPQHF | TGTGCCAGCAGTGAGAGTTGGGGCAATCAGCCCCAGCATTTT | TRBJ1-5 | NA | TRBV25-1 | NA
CASRTTGSSYNEQFF | TGTGCCAGCAGGACCACAGGGAGCTCCTACAATGAGCAGTTCTTC | TRBJ2-1 | NA | TRBV7-3 | NA
CASSLQGRGFTGELFF | TGTGCCAGCAGCCTACAGGGGCGGGGGTTCACCGGGGAGCTGTTTTTT | TRBJ2-2 | NA | TRBV11-2 | NA
CASSLWGRGSQPQHF | NA | TRBJ1-5 | NA | TRBV21-1 | NA
CASSLWPPPRGTDTQYF | TGTGCCAGTAGCTTATGGCCCCCTCCCAGGGGAACAGATACGCAGTATTTT | TRBJ2-3 | NA | TRBV19 | NA
CASRPRLAGSYEQYF | TGTGCCAGCAGACCCAGACTAGCGGGATCCTACGAGCAGTACTTC | TRBJ2-7 | NA | TRBV28 | TRBD2
CASTPQRPGELFF | TGTGCCAGCACCCCCCAGCGGCCCGGGGAGCTGTTTTTT | TRBJ2-2 | NA | TRBV28 | NA
CASSSRTGQETQYF | TGCGCCAGCAGCTCTCGGACAGGGCAAGAGACCCAGTACTTC | TRBJ2-5 | NA | TRBV5-1 | TRBD1
CASRTDSFTGELFF | TGTGCCAGCAGAACGGACAGTTTCACCGGGGAGCTGTTTTTT | TRBJ2-2 | NA | TRBV2 | NA
CASSHELAGGQVGELFF | TGTGCCAGCAGCCATGAACTAGCGGGAGGGCAGGTCGGGGAGCTGTTTTTT | TRBJ2-2 | NA | TRBV3-1 | TRBD2
CASRSQGAGQETQYF | TGTGCCAGCAGATCTCAGGGGGCGGGCCAAGAGACCCAGTACTTC | TRBJ2-5 | NA | TRBV6-5 | TRBD1
CASSLVGLDQPQHF | TGCGCCAGCAGCTTGGTAGGGTTGGATCAGCCCCAGCATTTT | TRBJ1-5 | NA | TRBV5-1 | NA
CASSLLGTDTQYF | TGTGCCAGCAGTTTATTAGGGACAGATACGCAGTATTTT | TRBJ2-3 | NA | TRBV27 | NA
CASFTPVLPRGKVEAFF | TGTGCCAGTTTTACCCCGGTCCTCCCCCGTGGGAAGGTTGAAGCTTTCTTT | TRBJ1-1 | once | TRBV19 | NA
CASSTTGAGELFF | TGTGCCAGCAGTACAACAGGGGCCGGGGAGCTGTTTTTT | TRBJ2-2 | NA | TRBV6-1 | TRBD1
CASGLAGGADTQYF | TGTGCCAGCGGATTAGCGGGAGGGGCAGATACGCAGTATTTT | TRBJ2-3 | NA | TRBV4-2 | TRBD2
CASSRDGPQHF | TGTGCCAGCAGCCGGGATGGGCCCCAGCATTTT | TRBJ1-5 | once | TRBV7-9 | NA